The 17 T cell receptor beta chains reported below all come from one sample, sequenced in a study of cytomegalovirus exposure and HLA in healthy donors. Use of 60 Vbeta and 13 Jbeta primers characterized the PCR. The table came from immunoSEQ multiplex PCR; TCRdb's copy has only in-frame clones and leaves some out. This table holds about 240,000 clones, approximately 82% found once. The sequencing sample was made of PBMCs. These receptors came from an older woman in good health and CMV-seropositive.

The V call is TRBV25-1, the J call TRBJ2-5; 7 bases are shared with TRBD1. Germline V gene lookup returns CDR1 MGHDK and CDR2 SYGVNS. The CDR3 consists of 16 residues. The ends lost 5 bases at V and 1 base at J; junction bases unmatched: 10. CDR3 sequence: CASSYGPDRSQETQYF. Here the CDR3 DNA reads TGTGCCAGCAGTTATGGCCCGGACAGGAGCCAAGAGACCCAGTACTTC. Full variable domain (outside the CDR3, taken from reference TRBV25-1 and TRBJ2-5): EADIYQTPRYLVIGTGKKITLECSQTMGHDKMYWYQQDPGMELHLIHYSYGVNSTEKGDLSSESTVSRIRTEHFPLTLESARPSHTSQYLCASSYGPDRSQETQYFGPGTRLLVL.

The rearrangement links TRBV7-9 to TRBJ1-4; 11 positions agree with TRBD1. There are 16 residues in the CDR3. The V gene end was trimmed by 3 bases and the J gene end by 8 bases; junction bases not matched to a gene: 8. Germline V gives CDR1 SEHNR, CDR2 FQNEAQ (reference sequence). The CDR3 region is CASSFRDRGVAEKLFF. The CDR3 DNA reads as TGTGCCAGCAGCTTCCGGGACAGGGGGGTGGCAGAAAAACTGTTTTTT.

Note on this clone: At one end the junction does not follow the germline gene, possibly because of a read error. This chain links TRBV7-9 with TRBJ2-7; 7 nucleotides align to TRBD1. This CDR3 has 14 amino acids. The V gene's germline CDR1 is SEHNR and CDR2 FQNEAQ (reference sequence). The CDR3 DNA reads as TGTTCCAGCAGCTTTCGACAGGGTGGCGACGAGCAGTACTTC. Translating it yields CSSSFRQGGDEQYF.

The chain recombines TRBV2 with TRBJ2-7; TRBD1 might be the D (6 bases). CDR1 and CDR2 (germline): SNHLY, FYNNEI. The CDR3 length is 16 residues. The V and J ends lost 3 bases and 0 bases respectively, with 15 bases between them. In nucleotides, the CDR3 is TGTGCCAGCAGTGAGTTTCCAGGGGCCCACTCCTACGAGCAGTACTTC. This encodes CASSEFPGAHSYEQYF.

V gene TRBV19 combines with J gene TRBJ1-2, with no clear D. Germline V gene data show CDR1 as LNHDA and CDR2 as SQIVND (reference sequence). The CDR3 totals 13 residues. V lost 10 bases to trimming and J lost 8 bases, with 20 bases between them. The CDR3 sequence is CATTALPRGGYTF. In DNA, the CDR3 is TGTGCCACCACAGCCCTCCCCCGAGGGGGCTACACCTTC.

The sample holds many counts of this clone. V gene TRBV25-1 combines with J gene TRBJ1-5; TRBD1 matches at 7 bases. Germline CDR1 MGHDK, CDR2 SYGVNS. Germline trimming cut 3 bases from V and 6 bases from J; bases unmatched to any gene: 8. This CDR3 has 15 residues. The CDR3 coding sequence is TGTGCCAGCAGTGAGCCGGGGACAGAACCTCAGCCCCAGCATTTT. Its protein is CASSEPGTEPQPQHF.

The chain has TRBV5-1 and TRBJ2-7; 12 bases align to TRBD2. The V and J ends lost 4 bases and 0 bases, in that order; junction bases with no gene match: 8. The CDR3 extends over 17 amino acids. The germline V gene encodes CDR1 SGHRS and CDR2 YFSETQ. The CDR3 DNA follows: TGCGCCAGCAGCATAAGGACTAGCGGGACTAGCTCCTACGAGCAGTACTTC. Its translation is CASSIRTSGTSSYEQYF.

On this clone: Mismatch with germline at one junction end may stem from a read error. The J gene is TRBJ2-5, the V gene TRBV7-9, with D possibly TRBD1 on 6 matching bases. Germline-derived CDR1 and CDR2 are SEHNR and FQNEAQ (reference sequence). The CDR3 is 15 amino acids. Written as DNA, the CDR3 is TGTTCCAGCAGCCCCGGGACAAAAGCGAGGGAGACCCAGTACTTC. Encoded protein: CSSSPGTKARETQYF.

The rearrangement joins TRBV28 to TRBJ2-6, with D maybe TRBD2 (6 bases). The length of the CDR3 is 18 residues. The germline V and J ends were trimmed by 2 bases and 0 bases, with 14 bases remaining between them. CDR1 is MDHEN and CDR2 is SYDVKM in the germline V gene. CDR3 coding DNA: TGTGCCAGCAGTTTAGGGGGACTTAGAGCCTCTGGGGCCAACGTCCTGACTTTC. Its protein product is CASSLGGLRASGANVLTF.

The chain carries TRBV2 and TRBJ1-5, with D hard to call. The CDR3 spans 15 residues. From germline, CDR1 is SNHLY and CDR2 FYNNEI. V lost 6 bases, J lost 0 bases, and 12 bases lay in between. CDR3 residues: CASRPWEGSNQPQHF. The CDR3 nucleotides read TGTGCCAGCAGACCCTGGGAGGGTAGCAATCAGCCCCAGCATTTT.

The rearrangement uses TRBV13 and TRBJ1-3; the match to TRBD1 covers 7 bases. The germline V gene encodes CDR1 PRHDT and CDR2 FYEKMQ (reference sequence). The CDR3 is 17 amino acids. J lost 0 bases, V lost 5 bases, and 10 bases had no gene match. The CDR3 DNA sequence: TGTGCCAGCAGCCCTAGGGGCACAGGGGCCTCTGGAAACACCATATATTTT. Protein product: CASSPRGTGASGNTIYF.

The table lists this clone with a count of one. This chain uses TRBV6-6 with TRBJ1-2; D not certain. The germline V gene encodes CDR1 MNHNY and CDR2 SVGAGI (reference sequence). CDR3 length: 12 residues. Trimming took off 2 bases at V and 9 bases at J, with 10 bases between the two ends. The CDR3 sequence: CASSYGRESYTF. The CDR3, as DNA: TGTGCCAGCAGTTACGGGCGGGAGAGCTACACCTTC.

The rearrangement joins TRBV28 to TRBJ2-5, with 14 bases lining up with TRBD2. Germline CDR1 MDHEN, CDR2 SYDVKM. The V and J ends lost 5 bases and 13 bases, in that order; junction bases with no gene match: 9. The CDR3 totals 14 residues. The CDR3 bases are TGTGCCAGCAGTGCTCCCGGGACTAGCGGGAGTGGGTACTTC. Residues: CASSAPGTSGSGYF.

The rearrangement joins TRBV11-2 to TRBJ1-3; D gene ambiguous. Germline V gene data show CDR1 as SGHAT and CDR2 as FQNNGV. There are 16 residues in the CDR3. Between the trimmed V and J ends, which lost 6 bases and 0 bases, there was a span of 15 bases. The CDR3 reads CASSNWPALSGNTIYF. The CDR3, as DNA: TGTGCCAGCAGTAATTGGCCCGCTCTCTCTGGAAACACCATATATTTT. Variable domain in full (rest from reference TRBV11-2 and TRBJ1-3): EAGVAQSPRYKIIEKRQSVAFWCNPISGHATLYWYQQILGQGPKLLIQFQNNGVVDDSQLPKDRFSAERLKGVDSTLKIQPAKLEDSAVYLCASSNWPALSGNTIYFGEGSWLTVV.

The V and J genes are TRBV5-1 and TRBJ1-2, with 7 bases identical to TRBD1. Germline V lookup: CDR1 SGHRS, CDR2 YFSETQ. V was clipped by 2 bases and J by 5 bases; unmatched bases: 3. This CDR3 has 13 residues. CDR3 coding DNA: TGCGCCAGCAGCTTAAACAGGGGTTATGGCTACACCTTC. Protein sequence: CASSLNRGYGYTF.

This clone was picked up a small number of times. This chain links TRBV14 with TRBJ1-2; D gene ambiguous. There are 12 residues in the CDR3. Trimming removed 4 bases from V and 2 bases from J, with 5 bases in between. The germline CDR1 and CDR2 sequences are SGHDN and FVKESK. The chain's CDR3 is CASSRMNYGYTF. CDR3 sequence (DNA): TGTGCCAGCAGCCGTATGAACTATGGCTACACCTTC.

The chain couples TRBV21-1 to TRBJ2-7; the D call TRBD2 from the table was never checked on the DNA. TRBV21-1 is listed as a pseudogene. This CDR3 has 15 amino acids. Here the CDR3 reads CASSFSGTGNYEQYF. For the CDR3, the DNA is TGTGCCAGCAGCTTCTCCGGGACTGGGAACTACGAGCAGTACTTC.